This T cell receptor (beta chain) was recorded in a study of T-cell reconstitution after alpha-beta-depleted transplantation in children. Points on this clonotype: Its antigen is still unknown.

Study outcomes and limitations: Elevated TCRbeta diversity at day 60 was traced, in some patients, to surviving recipient T cells and thymic progenitors.

This sample's TCRbeta library carried unique molecular identifier barcodes. TCRdb re-called the PCR reads through MiXCR, storing one row per CDR3 protein. The sample holds some 200,000 distinct CDR3 sequences, around 9.9% seen once. Looked up from germline, CDR1 is SGHRS and CDR2 is YFSETQ. This CDR3 has 15 amino acids. J gave up 5 bases and V 6 bases, and 6 bases lay outside the gene matches. The source is a child younger than two with acute myeloid leukemia, due to receive a stem cell transplant. The sequences come from PBMCs, collected before TCRalphabeta/CD19-depleted stem cell transplant. V gene TRBV5-1 combines with J gene TRBJ2-1, with 12 nucleotides matching TRBD2. CDR3 region: CASKEPSGGDNEQFF. CDR3 coding DNA: TGCGCCAGCAAAGAACCTAGCGGGGGGGACAATGAGCAGTTCTTC.